The clone carrying this T cell receptor beta chain was seen a few times. Its antigen remains unidentified. The data stem from a study of blood T cells in healthy people across ages. Points from the study as a whole: Estimates based on one million T cells were treated as lower bounds.

A sample-barcoded 5' primer and a J-beta primer mix were used in a second PCR of roughly 7 to 11 cycles. TCRdb re-derived calls from the 5' RACE reads in MiXCR, one entry per CDR3 protein. The data contain 380,000 or so distinct CDR3 sequences, approximately 51% of them singletons. V was clipped by 3 bases and J by 7 bases; unmatched bases: 7. This CDR3 comprises 14 residues. Germline CDR1 reads MNHEY; CDR2 reads SMNVEV (reference sequence). The chain has TRBV27 and TRBJ2-7; 9 bases fit TRBD1. This TCR came from a man aged 55 to 70 in good health. Input material: blood. CDR3 amino acids: CASSFTGGSLEQYF. DNA for the CDR3: TGTGCCAGCAGTTTTACAGGGGGCTCTTTAGAGCAGTACTTC.